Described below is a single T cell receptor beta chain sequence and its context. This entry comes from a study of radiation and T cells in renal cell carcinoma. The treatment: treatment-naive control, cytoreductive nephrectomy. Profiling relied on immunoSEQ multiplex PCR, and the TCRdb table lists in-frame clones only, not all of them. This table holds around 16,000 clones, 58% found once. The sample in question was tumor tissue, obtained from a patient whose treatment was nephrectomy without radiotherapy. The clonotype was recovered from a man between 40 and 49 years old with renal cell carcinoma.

The CDR3 bases are TGTGCCACCAGCCGAGTCGGACAGGGTACTAGCACAGATACGCAGTATTTT. Translation gives CATSRVGQGTSTDTQYF. This chain links TRBV15 with TRBJ2-3, with 8 positions matching TRBD1. Germline loops: CDR1 LNHNV, CDR2 YYDKDF (reference sequence). The ends lost 5 bases at V and 0 bases at J; junction bases unmatched: 10. The CDR3 covers 17 residues.